Following are 31 T cell receptor beta chains from one sample sequenced in a study of T cell clonotyping in hematopoietic cell transplantation. Clones were sequenced by immunoSEQ multiplex PCR, and TCRdb holds only the in-frame ones, with some missing. This sample has around 12,000 clones; approximately 67% occur once, and the top ten carry 14% to 15%. Source: peripheral blood mononuclear cells, taken 180 days after allogeneic stem cell transplant. The source is a male patient between 55 and 70 years old who had an allogeneic stem cell transplant from an unrelated donor, so the T cells may come from the graft donor. Some clones in this sample may be carry-over from other donors' samples.

The chain carries TRBV7-2 and TRBJ2-7; 11 bases agree with TRBD1. Germline loops: CDR1 SGHTA, CDR2 FQGNSA. The V and J ends lost 1 base and 3 bases, in that order; junction bases with no gene match: 2. CDR3 length: 15 amino acids. Here the CDR3 reads CASSLGGTGGYEQYF. The CDR3 nucleotides read TGTGCCAGCAGCTTAGGCGGGACAGGGGGCTACGAGCAGTACTTC. Variable domain in full (rest from reference TRBV7-2 and TRBJ2-7): GAGVSQSPSNKVTEKGKDVELRCDPISGHTALYWYRQSLGQGLEFLIYFQGNSAPDKSGLPSDRFSAERTGGSVSTLTIQRTQQEDSAVYLCASSLGGTGGYEQYFGPGTRLTVT.

This sequence joins TRBV30 and TRBJ1-5; TRBD1 might be the D (6 bases). The V end lost 3 bases, the J end lost 5 bases, and 11 bases lay between the germline ends. The CDR3 extends over 13 amino acids. Germline V gives CDR1 GTSNPN, CDR2 SVGIG (reference sequence). The CDR3 protein is CAWRSQGHQPQHF. CDR3 in DNA: TGTGCCTGGAGGTCACAGGGACATCAGCCCCAGCATTTT.

V is TRBV6-6 and J is TRBJ1-3; no reliable D call. V lost 6 bases and J lost 0, with 15 bases in between. The CDR3 has 16 amino acids. The V gene's germline CDR1 is MNHNY and CDR2 SVGAGI (reference sequence). This CDR3 reads CASRIRQLSSGNTIYF. The CDR3 coding sequence is TGTGCCAGCAGGATCCGGCAGCTCAGCTCTGGAAACACCATATATTTT.

The CDR3 DNA reads as TGTGCCAGCCGAGAACAGGGCGAGGTCCAGCCCCAGCATTTT. It translates to CASREQGEVQPQHF. The chain combines TRBV2 with TRBJ1-5; possibly TRBD1 for D (6 bases). V was pared by 8 bases and J by 7 bases, with 18 bases between. The germline gives CDR1 SNHLY, CDR2 FYNNEI. This CDR3 is built from 14 residues.

CDR3 sequence (DNA): TGTGCCAGCAGCATAGGGCGTTGGAACACTGAAGCTTTCTTT. Amino acids: CASSIGRWNTEAFF. The chain links TRBV11-3 to TRBJ1-1; unclear D gene. Germline-derived CDR1 and CDR2 are SGHNT and YENEEA. This CDR3 has 14 residues. Deletions cut 5 bases from V and 1 base from J, with 11 bases between.

This clone was observed a few times. The chain employs TRBV25-1 and TRBJ2-7, with D possibly being TRBD1 (6 bases). Trimming pared 8 bases from V and 6 bases from J, leaving 17 bases between. CDR3 length equals 13 residues. Germline values: CDR1 MGHDK, CDR2 SYGVNS. CDR3 in amino acids: CASRRTEASEQYF. In nucleotides, the CDR3 is TGTGCCAGCCGTCGGACAGAGGCATCCGAGCAGTACTTC.

The genes are TRBV5-1 and TRBJ2-5, with TRBD2 identical over 7 bases. The germline gives CDR1 SGHRS, CDR2 YFSETQ. There are 18 residues in the CDR3. V lost 4 bases to trimming and J lost 4 bases; unmatched junction nucleotides: 19. This CDR3 reads CASSLNLPGVAGRETQYF. The CDR3 nucleotides read TGCGCCAGCAGCCTAAACTTACCTGGGGTAGCGGGTAGAGAGACCCAGTACTTC. Using reference TRBV5-1 and TRBJ2-5 for the parts outside the CDR3, the full variable domain is KAGVTQTPRYLIKTRGQQVTLSCSPISGHRSVSWYQQTPGQGLQFLFEYFSETQRNKGNFPGRFSGRQFSNSRSEMNVSTLELGDSALYLCASSLNLPGVAGRETQYFGPGTRLLVL.

DNA of the CDR3: TGTGCCAGCAGTTACGGACCGAATTCACCCCTCCACTTT. Residues: CASSYGPNSPLHF. V usage is TRBV6-5 and J usage is TRBJ1-6; D is uncertain. Trimming cost V 2 bases and J 7 bases, with 6 bases left between them. The germline CDR1 and CDR2 sequences are MNHEY and SVGAGI. CDR3 size: 13 residues.

This clone was seen once. The genes are TRBV10-3 and TRBJ1-2; D remains unclear. The CDR3 totals 13 residues. Trimming cost V 3 bases and J 7 bases, with 12 bases left between them. The germline CDR1 and CDR2 sequences are ENHRY and SYGVKD. CDR3 DNA sequence: TGTGCCATCAGTGAAACGGGGATTAGTGGCTACACCTTC. Its protein is CAISETGISGYTF.

Written as DNA, the CDR3 is TGTGCCAGCAGCTTGATGCCTCCGGGCCAGCACAATGAGCAGTTCTTC. Translating it yields CASSLMPPGQHNEQFF. The chain combines TRBV7-2 with TRBJ2-1; no clear D gene. Germline-derived CDR1 and CDR2 are SGHTA and FQGNSA. The V end was cut by 3 bases, the J end by 5 bases, with 17 bases between. The CDR3 has 16 residues.

The V call is TRBV11-3, the J call TRBJ1-5; no clear D. The germline gives CDR1 SGHNT, CDR2 YENEEA. Trimming shortened V by 0 bases and J by 3 bases, and 3 bases separated the two germline ends. The CDR3 has 13 residues. CDR3 bases: TGTGCCAGCAGCTTAGATTTCAATCAGCCCCAGCATTTT. It translates to CASSLDFNQPQHF.

This chain connects TRBV6-5 to TRBJ1-1; tentatively, D is TRBD1 (5 bases). This CDR3 contains 14 residues. Germline CDR1 is MNHEY and CDR2 is SVGAGI. Between the trimmed V and J ends, which lost 6 bases and 1 base, there was a span of 12 bases. CDR3 residues: CASSPGPTNTEAFF. Here the CDR3 DNA reads TGTGCCAGCAGCCCGGGACCCACGAACACTGAAGCTTTCTTT.

The V gene is TRBV27, the J gene TRBJ2-7; maybe TRBD1 (5 bases). Per the germline V gene, CDR1 is MNHEY and CDR2 is SMNVEV (reference sequence). This CDR3 has 13 residues. Trimming took off 6 bases at V and 5 bases at J, with 14 bases between the two ends. The CDR3 region is CASRGWGAHEQYF. The DNA for the CDR3 is TGTGCCAGCAGGGGGTGGGGCGCCCACGAGCAGTACTTC.

The V and J genes are TRBV9 and TRBJ1-2; 8 nucleotides line up with TRBD1. This CDR3 is built from 15 residues. Germline CDR1 SGDLS, CDR2 YYNGEE. Germline trimming cut 4 bases from V and 4 bases from J; bases unmatched to any gene: 9. CDR3 region: CASSLRQGQAYGYTF. As DNA, the CDR3 is TGTGCCAGCAGCTTGCGACAGGGACAGGCCTATGGCTACACCTTC.

The V gene is TRBV19, the J gene TRBJ1-2, with D possibly matching TRBD1 (5 bases). CDR1 is LNHDA, CDR2 SQIVND, per germline (reference sequence). Trimming shortened V by 6 bases and J by 7 bases, and 18 bases separated the two germline ends. The CDR3 runs 14 residues. The CDR3 sequence is CASSSGRTVTGYTF. The CDR3 nucleotides read TGTGCCAGTAGCTCGGGACGGACGGTGACTGGCTACACCTTC.

The chain couples TRBV29-1 to TRBJ1-5; TRBD1 agrees at 8 bases. This CDR3 is built from 14 residues. With 4 bases clipped from V and 1 base from J, the junction kept 3 bases outside the gene matches. Germline CDR1 SQVTM, CDR2 ANQGSEA. CDR3 in amino acids: CSVGTGTSNQPQHF. As DNA, the CDR3 is TGCAGCGTTGGGACAGGGACGAGCAATCAGCCCCAGCATTTT.

The chain carries TRBV7-2 and TRBJ1-5; tentatively, D is TRBD1 (5 bases). The CDR3 is 15 residues long. Germline V gene sequence: CDR1 SGHTA, CDR2 FQGNSA. V was clipped by 0 bases and J by 4 bases, with 10 bases between them. The CDR3 reads CASSLAGVGNQPQHF. The CDR3 region has the DNA TGTGCCAGCAGCTTAGCAGGGGTGGGAAATCAGCCCCAGCATTTT.

The gene calls are TRBV4-3 and TRBJ2-7; 7 positions match TRBD2. The V gene's germline CDR1 is LGHNA and CDR2 YSLEER. There are 16 residues in the CDR3. Trimming removed 4 bases from V and 2 bases from J; junction bases left unmatched: 11. The CDR3 reads CASSPSASGNTYEQYF. In DNA form, the CDR3 reads TGCGCCAGCAGCCCATCAGCCAGCGGGAATACCTACGAGCAGTACTTC.

V and J are TRBV30 and TRBJ2-7; weak D call: TRBD1 (6 bases). Germline values: CDR1 GTSNPN, CDR2 SVGIG (reference sequence). V lost 0 bases and J lost 3, with 12 bases in between. The CDR3 covers 14 residues. CDR3 coding DNA: TGTGCCTGGAGTGTCGGCAGGGGTGGCTACGAGCAGTACTTC. Amino acids: CAWSVGRGGYEQYF.

This clone was seen a handful of times. The rearrangement uses TRBV7-8 and TRBJ1-2; D might be TRBD1 (6 bases). CDR1 and CDR2 from the germline V gene are SGHVS and FQNEAQ. The CDR3 is 14 residues long. CDR3 nucleotide sequence: TGTGCTTCCACCCGGGGGCGGGGAGTCTATGGCTACACCTTC. Protein product: CASTRGRGVYGYTF.

The rearrangement uses TRBV29-1 and TRBJ1-2, with TRBD1 matching 9 bases. Germline CDR1 reads SQVTM; CDR2 reads ANQGSEA. The CDR3 is made up of 12 amino acids. After removal of 6 bases from V and 7 bases from J, the junction contained 6 bases not matched to a gene. The CDR3 protein is CSVDRGKGGYTF. The CDR3, as DNA: TGCAGCGTAGACAGGGGGAAGGGTGGCTACACCTTC.

This sequence joins TRBV6-5 and TRBJ2-7; no clear D. The CDR3 totals 13 residues. V lost 2 bases and J 4 bases, leaving 9 bases between the germline ends. The germline CDR1 and CDR2 sequences are MNHEY and SVGAGI. Here the CDR3 reads CASSYNGPYEQYF. DNA for the CDR3: TGTGCCAGCAGTTACAACGGCCCGTACGAGCAGTACTTC.

V gene TRBV29-1 combines with J gene TRBJ2-5; D unclear. Germline V gene lookup returns CDR1 SQVTM and CDR2 ANQGSEA. The CDR3 totals 15 residues. Trimming removed 0 bases from V and 0 bases from J, with 11 bases in between. The CDR3 DNA sequence: TGCAGCGTTGAAGATCGAGAAGGGAACCAAGAGACCCAGTACTTC. This translates into CSVEDREGNQETQYF. Full variable domain (rest looked up from reference TRBV29-1 and TRBJ2-5): SAVISQKPSRDICQRGTSLTIQCQVDSQVTMMFWYRQQPGQSLTLIATANQGSEATYESGFVIDKFPISRPNLTFSTLTVSNMSPEDSSIYLCSVEDREGNQETQYFGPGTRLLVL.

In regard to this clone: The same CDR3 also results from other DNA sequences found in this sample. The rearrangement uses TRBV30 and TRBJ1-1; 8 bases match TRBD1. After removal of 4 bases from V and 10 bases from J, the junction contained 17 bases not matched to a gene. Per the germline V gene, CDR1 is GTSNPN and CDR2 is SVGIG (reference sequence). This CDR3 has 15 residues. The CDR3 nucleotides are TGTGCCTGGACTCCTCGGCAGGGGGCGACGCAGGGAGCTTTCTTT. Protein product: CAWTPRQGATQGAFF.

The chain links TRBV27 to TRBJ1-1; D remains ambiguous. Germline V gene sequence: CDR1 MNHEY, CDR2 SMNVEV (reference sequence). The CDR3 runs to 14 residues. V was cut by 5 bases and J by 5 bases, with 15 bases left in between. The CDR3 here is CASSPNLGWTEAFF. As DNA, the CDR3 is TGTGCCAGCAGTCCTAATCTAGGGTGGACTGAAGCTTTCTTT.

This clone has just one count. The chain couples TRBV6-6 to TRBJ1-2; D uncertain. The ends were cut back, 2 bases at V and 0 bases at J, with 10 bases in the middle. Germline V gene lookup returns CDR1 MNHNY and CDR2 SVGAGI (reference sequence). The CDR3 totals 15 residues. The CDR3 sequence is CASSYIGRSNYGYTF. The CDR3 DNA follows: TGTGCCAGCAGTTACATTGGCAGATCTAACTATGGCTACACCTTC.

V is TRBV11-2 and J is TRBJ2-2, with 9 bases aligning to TRBD1. The ends lost 6 bases at V and 5 bases at J; junction bases unmatched: 4. Germline V gene data show CDR1 as SGHAT and CDR2 as FQNNGV. CDR3 length: 14 amino acids. The CDR3 DNA sequence: TGTGCCAGCAGACGGACAGGGGTTACCGGGGAGCTGTTTTTT. Translated, it gives CASRRTGVTGELFF.

The sample holds a few counts of this clone. Its ends do not fully match the called genes, so a read error is possible. The gene calls are TRBV27 and TRBJ1-5; D remains ambiguous. This CDR3 has 13 amino acids. In germline, CDR1 is MNHEY, CDR2 SMNVEV (reference sequence). The CDR3 here is CASSRRGNQPQHF. The CDR3 DNA reads as TGTGCCAGCAGTCGGAGAGGCAATCAGCCCCAACATTTT.

This clone was observed a few times. The chain carries TRBV11-2 and TRBJ1-1, with 9 bases identical to TRBD1. Germline V gene sequence: CDR1 SGHAT, CDR2 FQNNGV. There are 14 residues in the CDR3. With V trimmed by 5 bases and J by 10 bases, 11 bases remained unmatched. The CDR3 coding sequence is TGTGCCAGCAGCCCCGAGGGGACAGGGTGGGGAGCTTTCTTT. It yields the protein CASSPEGTGWGAFF.

The chain carries TRBV6-6 and TRBJ1-6; no clear D. V gave up 6 bases and J gave up 5 bases, with 14 bases separating them. The length of the CDR3 is 15 residues. CDR1 and CDR2 (germline): MNHNY, SVGAGI (reference sequence). The CDR3 DNA reads TGTGCCAGCAGCGCTTACCGGGATCATAATTCACCCCTCCACTTT. This encodes CASSAYRDHNSPLHF.

This chain links TRBV5-1 with TRBJ1-1, with 8 bases aligning to TRBD1. The CDR3 spans 15 residues. Germline lookup yields CDR1 SGHRS and CDR2 YFSETQ. Unmatched junction bases numbered 4, after V lost 3 bases and J lost 0 bases. This CDR3 reads CASSWGTGLNTEAFF. For the CDR3, the DNA is TGCGCCAGCAGCTGGGGGACAGGACTGAACACTGAAGCTTTCTTT. Looking up the rest from reference TRBV5-1 and TRBJ1-1 gives the full variable domain: KAGVTQTPRYLIKTRGQQVTLSCSPISGHRSVSWYQQTPGQGLQFLFEYFSETQRNKGNFPGRFSGRQFSNSRSEMNVSTLELGDSALYLCASSWGTGLNTEAFFGQGTRLTVV.